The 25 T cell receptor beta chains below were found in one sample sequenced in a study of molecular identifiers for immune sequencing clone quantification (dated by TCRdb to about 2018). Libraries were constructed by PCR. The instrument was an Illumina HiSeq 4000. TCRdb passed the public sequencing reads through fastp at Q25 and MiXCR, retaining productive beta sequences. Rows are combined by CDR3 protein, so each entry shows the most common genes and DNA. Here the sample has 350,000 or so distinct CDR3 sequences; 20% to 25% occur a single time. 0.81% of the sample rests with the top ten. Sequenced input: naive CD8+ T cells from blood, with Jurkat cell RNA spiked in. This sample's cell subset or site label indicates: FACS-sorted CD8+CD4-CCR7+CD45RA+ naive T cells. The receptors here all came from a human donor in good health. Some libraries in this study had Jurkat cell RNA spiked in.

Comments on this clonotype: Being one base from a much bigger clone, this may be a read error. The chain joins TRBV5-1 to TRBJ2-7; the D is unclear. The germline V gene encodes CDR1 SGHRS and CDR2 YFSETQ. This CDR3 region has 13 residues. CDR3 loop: CASSFEVSYEQCF. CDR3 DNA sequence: TGCGCCAGCAGCTTTGAAGTATCCTACGAGCAGTGCTTC.

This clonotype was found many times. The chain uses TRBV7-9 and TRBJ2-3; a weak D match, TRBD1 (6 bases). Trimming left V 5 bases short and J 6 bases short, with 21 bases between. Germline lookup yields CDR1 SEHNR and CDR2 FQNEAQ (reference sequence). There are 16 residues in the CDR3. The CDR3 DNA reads TGTGCCAGCAGCCCGTGGGGACACCCGGTAGGGGATACGCAGTATTTT. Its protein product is CASSPWGHPVGDTQYF.

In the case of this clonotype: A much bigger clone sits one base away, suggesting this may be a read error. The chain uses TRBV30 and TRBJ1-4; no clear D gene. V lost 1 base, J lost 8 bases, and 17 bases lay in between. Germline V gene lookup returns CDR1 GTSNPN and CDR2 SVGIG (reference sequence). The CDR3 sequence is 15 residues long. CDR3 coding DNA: TGTGCCTGGAGTGATCAGAGCACCATGGGGGAAAAACTGTTTTTT. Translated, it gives CAWSDQSTMGEKLFF.

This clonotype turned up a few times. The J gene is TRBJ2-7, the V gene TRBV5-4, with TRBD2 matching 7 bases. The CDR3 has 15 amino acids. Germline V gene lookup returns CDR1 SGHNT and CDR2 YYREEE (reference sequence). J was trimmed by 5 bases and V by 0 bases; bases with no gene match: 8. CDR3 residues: CASSLVASGRDEQYF. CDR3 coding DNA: TGTGCCAGCAGCTTGGTGGCTAGCGGTCGGGACGAGCAGTACTTC.

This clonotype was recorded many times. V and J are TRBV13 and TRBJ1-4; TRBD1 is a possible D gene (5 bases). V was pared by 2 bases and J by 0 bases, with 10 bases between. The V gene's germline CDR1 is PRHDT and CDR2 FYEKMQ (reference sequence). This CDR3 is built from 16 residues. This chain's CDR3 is CASSLRQIATNEKLFF. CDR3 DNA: TGTGCCAGCAGCTTAAGACAGATTGCAACTAATGAAAAACTGTTTTTT.

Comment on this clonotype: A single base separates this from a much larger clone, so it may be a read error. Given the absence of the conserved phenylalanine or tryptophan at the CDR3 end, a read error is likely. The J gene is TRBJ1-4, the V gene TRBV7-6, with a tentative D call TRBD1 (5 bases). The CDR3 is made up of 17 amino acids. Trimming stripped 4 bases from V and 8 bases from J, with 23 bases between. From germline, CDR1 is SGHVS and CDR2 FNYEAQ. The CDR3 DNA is TGTGCCAGCAGCTCTTGGACGGGGCCCTCCCCTGGCGAAAAACTGTTTCTT. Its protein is CASSSWTGPSPGEKLFL.

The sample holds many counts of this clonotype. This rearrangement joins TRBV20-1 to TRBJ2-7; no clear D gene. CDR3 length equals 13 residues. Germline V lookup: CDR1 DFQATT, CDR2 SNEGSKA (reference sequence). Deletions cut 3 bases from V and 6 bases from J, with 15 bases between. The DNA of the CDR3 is TGCAGTGCTAGTCGGGTGGGCCCGGGCGAGCAGTACTTC. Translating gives CSASRVGPGEQYF.

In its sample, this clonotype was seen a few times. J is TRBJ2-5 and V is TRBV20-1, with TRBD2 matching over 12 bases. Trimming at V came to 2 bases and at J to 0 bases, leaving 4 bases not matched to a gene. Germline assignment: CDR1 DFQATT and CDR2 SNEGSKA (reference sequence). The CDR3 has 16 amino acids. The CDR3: CSARLRLAGDQETQYF. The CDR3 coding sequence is TGCAGTGCTAGACTCCGACTAGCGGGGGACCAAGAGACCCAGTACTTC.

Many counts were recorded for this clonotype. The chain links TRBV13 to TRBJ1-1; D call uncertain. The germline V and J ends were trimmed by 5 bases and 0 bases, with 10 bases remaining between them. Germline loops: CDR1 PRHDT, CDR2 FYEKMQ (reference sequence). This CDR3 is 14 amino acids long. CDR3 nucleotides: TGTGCCAGCAGCAACCAACGGCTGAACACTGAAGCTTTCTTT. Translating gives CASSNQRLNTEAFF.

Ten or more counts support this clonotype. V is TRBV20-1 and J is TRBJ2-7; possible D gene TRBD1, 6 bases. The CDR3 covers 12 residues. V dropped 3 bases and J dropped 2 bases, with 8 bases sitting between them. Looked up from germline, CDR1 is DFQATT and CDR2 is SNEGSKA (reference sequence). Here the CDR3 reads CSASTGTYEQYF. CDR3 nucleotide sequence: TGCAGTGCTAGTACAGGGACCTACGAGCAGTACTTC.

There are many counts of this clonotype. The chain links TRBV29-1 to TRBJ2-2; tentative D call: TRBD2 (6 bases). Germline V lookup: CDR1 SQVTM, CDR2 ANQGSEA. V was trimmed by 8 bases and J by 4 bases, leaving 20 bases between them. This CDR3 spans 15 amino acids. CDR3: CSTRSGGGGTGELFF. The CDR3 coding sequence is TGCAGCACCCGGTCTGGGGGAGGAGGCACCGGGGAGCTGTTTTTT.

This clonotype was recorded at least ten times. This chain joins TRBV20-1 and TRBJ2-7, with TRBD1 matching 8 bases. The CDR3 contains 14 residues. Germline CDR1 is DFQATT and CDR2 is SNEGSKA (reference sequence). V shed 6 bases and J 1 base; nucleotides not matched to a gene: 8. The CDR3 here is CSAKTGGLSYEQYF. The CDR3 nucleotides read TGCAGTGCCAAAACAGGGGGATTGTCCTACGAGCAGTACTTC.

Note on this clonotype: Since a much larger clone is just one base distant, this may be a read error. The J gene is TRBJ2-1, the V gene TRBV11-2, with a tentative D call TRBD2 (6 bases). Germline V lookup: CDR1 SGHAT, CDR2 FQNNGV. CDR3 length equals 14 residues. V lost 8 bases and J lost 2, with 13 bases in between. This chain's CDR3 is CASGLSGTYNEQFF. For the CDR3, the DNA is TGTGCCAGCGGACTATCGGGGACCTACAATGAGCAGTTCTTC. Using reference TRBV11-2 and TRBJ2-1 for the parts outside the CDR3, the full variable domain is EAGVAQSPRYKIIEKRQSVAFWCNPISGHATLYWYQQILGQGPKLLIQFQNNGVVDDSQLPKDRFSAERLKGVDSTLKIQPAKLEDSAVYLCASGLSGTYNEQFFGPGTRLTVL.

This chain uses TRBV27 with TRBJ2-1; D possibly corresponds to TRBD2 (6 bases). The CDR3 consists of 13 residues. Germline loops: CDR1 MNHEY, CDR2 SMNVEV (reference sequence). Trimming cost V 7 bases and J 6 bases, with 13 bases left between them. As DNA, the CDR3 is TGTGCCAGCACTCTGGGGGGTCTCAATGAGCAGTTCTTC. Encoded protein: CASTLGGLNEQFF.

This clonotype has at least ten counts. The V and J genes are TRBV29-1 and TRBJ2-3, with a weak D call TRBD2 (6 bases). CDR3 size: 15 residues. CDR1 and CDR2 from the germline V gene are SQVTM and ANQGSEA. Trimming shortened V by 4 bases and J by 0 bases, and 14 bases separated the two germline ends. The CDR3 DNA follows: TGCAGCGTTGGAGTTTGGAGCGGGAGCACAGATACGCAGTATTTT. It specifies CSVGVWSGSTDTQYF.

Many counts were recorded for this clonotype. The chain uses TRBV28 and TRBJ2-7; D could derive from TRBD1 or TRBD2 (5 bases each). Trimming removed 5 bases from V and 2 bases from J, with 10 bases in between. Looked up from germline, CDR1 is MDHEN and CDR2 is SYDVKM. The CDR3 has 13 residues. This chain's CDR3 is CASSGDGTYEQYF. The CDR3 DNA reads TGTGCCAGCAGTGGGGACGGGACCTACGAGCAGTACTTC.

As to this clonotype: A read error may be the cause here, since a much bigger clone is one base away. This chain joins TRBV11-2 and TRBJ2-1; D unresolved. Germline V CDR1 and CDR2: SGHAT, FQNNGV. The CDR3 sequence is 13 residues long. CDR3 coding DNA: TGTGCCAGCAGTGCAAGCTCCCACAATGAGCAGTTCTTC. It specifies CASSASSHNEQFF.

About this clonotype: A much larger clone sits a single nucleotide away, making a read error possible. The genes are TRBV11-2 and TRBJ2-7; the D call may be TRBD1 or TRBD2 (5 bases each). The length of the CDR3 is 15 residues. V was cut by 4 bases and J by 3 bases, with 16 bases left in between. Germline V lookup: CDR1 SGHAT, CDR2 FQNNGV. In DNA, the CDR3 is TGTGCCAGCAGCTCCTGTCGGGGCATGGGCTACGAGCAGTACTTC. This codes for CASSSCRGMGYEQYF.

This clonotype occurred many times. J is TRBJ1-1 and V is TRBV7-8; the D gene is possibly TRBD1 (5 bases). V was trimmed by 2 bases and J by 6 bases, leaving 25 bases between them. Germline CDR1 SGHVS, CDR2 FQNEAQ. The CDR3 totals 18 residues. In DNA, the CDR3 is TGTGCCAGCAGCTTAAACCCGACAGCGACACTAGTCACCCCTGAAGCTTTCTTT. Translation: CASSLNPTATLVTPEAFF. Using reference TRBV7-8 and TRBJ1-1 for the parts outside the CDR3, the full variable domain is GAGVSQSPRYKVAKRGQDVALRCDPISGHVSLFWYQQALGQGPEFLTYFQNEAQLDKSGLPSDRFFAERPEGSVSTLKIQRTQQEDSAVYLCASSLNPTATLVTPEAFFGQGTRLTVV.

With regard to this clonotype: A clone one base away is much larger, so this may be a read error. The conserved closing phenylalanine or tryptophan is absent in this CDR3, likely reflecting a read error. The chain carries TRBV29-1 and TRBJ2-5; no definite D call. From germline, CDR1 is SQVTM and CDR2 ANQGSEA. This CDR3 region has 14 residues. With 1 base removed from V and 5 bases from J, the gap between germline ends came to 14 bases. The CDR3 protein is CSVEGARMWETQYL. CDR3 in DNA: TGCAGCGTTGAAGGGGCGCGGATGTGGGAGACCCAGTACCTC.

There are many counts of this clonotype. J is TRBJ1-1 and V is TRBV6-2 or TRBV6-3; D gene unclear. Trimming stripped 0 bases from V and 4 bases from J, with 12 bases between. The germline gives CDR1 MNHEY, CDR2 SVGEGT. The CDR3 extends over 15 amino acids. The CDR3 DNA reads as TGTGCCAGCAGTTACTCCGGGCGTATAGGCACTGAAGCTTTCTTT. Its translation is CASSYSGRIGTEAFF.

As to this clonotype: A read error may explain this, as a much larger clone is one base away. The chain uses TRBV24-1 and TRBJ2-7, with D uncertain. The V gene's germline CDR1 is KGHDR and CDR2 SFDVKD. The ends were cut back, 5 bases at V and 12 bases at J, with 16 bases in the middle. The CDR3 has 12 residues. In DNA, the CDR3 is TGTGCCACCAGTGGACTTCTCGGAGAAAGGTACTTC. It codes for CATSGLLGERYF.

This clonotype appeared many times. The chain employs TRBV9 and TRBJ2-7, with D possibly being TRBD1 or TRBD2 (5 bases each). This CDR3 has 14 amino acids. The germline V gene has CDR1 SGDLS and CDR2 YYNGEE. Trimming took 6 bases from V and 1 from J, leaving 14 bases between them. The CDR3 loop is CASTPGDGSYEQYF. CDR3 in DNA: TGTGCCAGCACCCCCGGGGACGGTTCCTACGAGCAGTACTTC.

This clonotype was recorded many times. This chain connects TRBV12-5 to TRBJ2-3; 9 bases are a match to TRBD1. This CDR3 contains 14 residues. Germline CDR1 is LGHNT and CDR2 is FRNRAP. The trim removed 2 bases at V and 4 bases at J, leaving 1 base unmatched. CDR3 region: CASGLRTGADTQYF. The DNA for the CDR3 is TGTGCTAGTGGTTTGAGGACAGGGGCAGATACGCAGTATTTT.

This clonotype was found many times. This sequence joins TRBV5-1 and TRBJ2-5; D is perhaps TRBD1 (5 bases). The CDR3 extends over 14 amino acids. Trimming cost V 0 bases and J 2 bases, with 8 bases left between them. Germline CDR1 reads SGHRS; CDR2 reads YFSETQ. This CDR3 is CASSLGAGQETQYF. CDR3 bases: TGCGCCAGCAGCTTGGGGGCAGGGCAAGAGACCCAGTACTTC.